Here is one TCR beta chain with its context. Antigen unknown. Starting from 500 ng of total RNA, TCR libraries were made with linear amplification. TCRdb recomputed calls from the reads with MiXCR, one row per CDR3 protein. The table lists about 200,000 distinct CDR3 sequences, about 74% of them singletons. Naive T cells were sorted: CD4+CD8-CD45RO-CD45RA+ for CD4+, CD8+CD4-CD45RA+CD27bright for CD8+. The data are from a study of healthy donors' naive CD4 and CD8 T cells. Whole-study results and caveats: The study did not address homeostatic proliferation effects in naive T cells.

Germline CDR1 is SGHDT and CDR2 is YYEEEE. Trimming pared 2 bases from V and 3 bases from J, leaving 14 bases between. There are 15 residues in the CDR3. Sequencing input: naive CD4+ and CD8+ T cells sorted from blood, pooled from several donors. The receptor was derived from a pool of human donors in good health; the sample pools cells from several healthy donors. The chain has TRBV5-6 and TRBJ1-2; maybe TRBD1 (6 bases). The DNA for the CDR3 is TGTGCCAGCAGCTTCAGGGGATGGGCGGACTATGGCTACACCTTC. As protein: CASSFRGWADYGYTF.